These T cell receptor beta chains were read from a single sample in a study of Ad26.COV2.S vaccination and SARS-CoV-2 variants. Here immunoSEQ multiplex PCR was the method, and the copy in TCRdb shows in-frame clones only, minus some. The sample gives about 680,000 clones, 89% of which show up once; 1.5% is in the top ten. Sequencing used peripheral blood, obtained in a trial of Ad26.COV2.S vaccine versus placebo. The receptors originated from a person between 18 and 65 years old who received the Ad26.COV2.S COVID-19 vaccine or a placebo. CDR3s include the opening cysteine and the closing phenylalanine or tryptophan. A D gene is named only where the DNA matches it firmly. Only part of the rows carry a size: once, few, many, or a class if the clone is expanded.

clone_size d_call j_call v_call cdr3_aa cdr3_nt
many - TRBJ2-7 TRBV11-2 CASSTQAGTSYEQYF TGTGCCAGCAGCACGCAGGCAGGGACATCGTACGAGCAGTACTTC
few - TRBJ1-1 TRBV29-1 CSVGDVPNTEAFF TGCAGCGTTGGGGACGTTCCGAACACTGAAGCTTTCTTT
- - TRBJ1-5 TRBV19 CASSLQAQPQHF TGTGCCAGTTCCCTCCAGGCTCAGCCCCAGCATTTT
- TRBD1 TRBJ1-2 TRBV4-1 CASSQAPVDRELTNYGYTF TGCGCCAGCAGCCAAGCCCCGGTGGACAGGGAACTAACTAACTATGGCTACACCTTC
- - TRBJ2-5 TRBV19 CASSIGQGAQTQYF TGTGCCAGTAGTATCGGCCAAGGGGCCCAGACCCAGTACTTC
- - TRBJ2-5 TRBV7-6 CASRPRTGETQYF TGTGCCAGCAGACCACGGACGGGGGAGACCCAGTACTTC
- TRBD1 TRBJ1-6 TRBV6-5 CASSSWTGDSPLHF TGTGCCAGCAGCTCGTGGACAGGGGATTCACCCCTCCACTTT
- TRBD1 TRBJ1-6 TRBV5-8 CASSLGRQGGNSPLHF TGTGCCAGCAGCTTGGGAAGACAGGGGGGGAATTCACCCCTCCACTTT
- TRBD1 TRBJ1-4 TRBV7-2 CASSTSGTGRNEKLFF TGTGCCAGCAGCACTAGCGGGACAGGGCGGAATGAAAAACTGTTTTTT
- - TRBJ2-7 TRBV3-1/TRBV3-2 CASSQGLAVNGYEQYF TGTGCCAGCAGCCAGGGACTGGCGGTTAATGGGTACGAGCAGTACTTC
- - TRBJ2-5 TRBV20-1 CSASGGETQYF TGCAGTGCTAGCGGGGGAGAGACCCAGTACTTC
few - TRBJ1-5 TRBV29-1 CSVSSSNQPQHF TGCAGCGTTTCCTCCTCGAATCAGCCCCAGCATTTT
- - TRBJ2-6 TRBV7-9 CASSLAGSGANVLTF TGTGCCAGCAGCTTAGCCGGCTCTGGGGCCAACGTCCTGACTTTC
- - TRBJ1-6 TRBV3-1/TRBV3-2 CASSQSTSPLHF TGTGCCAGCAGCCAATCGACCTCACCCCTCCACTTT
- - TRBJ1-1 TRBV6-6 CASSSRGVTEAFF TGTGCCAGCAGTTCCCGAGGGGTGACTGAAGCTTTCTTT
- TRBD1 TRBJ2-5 TRBV5-1 CASSLGGQPQETQYF TGCGCCAGCAGCTTGGGGGGACAGCCCCAAGAGACCCAGTACTTC
- - TRBJ2-2 TRBV4-3 CASSQDSAGLNLGELFF TGCGCCAGCAGCCAAGATTCGGCAGGGCTAAACTTGGGGGAGCTGTTTTTT
- - TRBJ1-2 TRBV5-6 CASSYQGRYGYTF TGTGCCAGCAGCTATCAGGGGAGGTATGGCTACACCTTC
- - TRBJ2-7 TRBV4-1 CASSQGIGELYEQYF TGCGCCAGCAGCCAAGGGATAGGTGAGCTCTACGAGCAGTACTTC
- TRBD1 TRBJ1-1 TRBV9 CASSVEGQGSTEAFF TGTGCCAGCAGCGTAGAAGGACAGGGGAGCACTGAAGCTTTCTTT
- TRBD2 TRBJ2-7 TRBV5-4 CASSRMERGGFYEQYF TGTGCCAGCAGCCGAATGGAGCGGGGCGGGTTCTACGAGCAGTACTTC
- - TRBJ1-5 TRBV6-5 CASSLHLPQPQHF TGTGCCAGCAGTCTCCATCTTCCCCAGCCCCAGCATTTT
- - TRBJ2-3 TRBV19 CASSTQDATWDTQYF TGTGCCAGTAGTACCCAGGACGCAACCTGGGATACGCAGTATTTT
- - TRBJ2-5 TRBV19 CASSIGGQLQETQYF TGTGCCAGTAGTATAGGGGGGCAGCTCCAAGAGACCCAGTACTTC
- - TRBJ2-6 TRBV5-6 CASSMSGANVLTF TGTGCCAGCAGCATGTCTGGGGCCAACGTCCTGACTTTC